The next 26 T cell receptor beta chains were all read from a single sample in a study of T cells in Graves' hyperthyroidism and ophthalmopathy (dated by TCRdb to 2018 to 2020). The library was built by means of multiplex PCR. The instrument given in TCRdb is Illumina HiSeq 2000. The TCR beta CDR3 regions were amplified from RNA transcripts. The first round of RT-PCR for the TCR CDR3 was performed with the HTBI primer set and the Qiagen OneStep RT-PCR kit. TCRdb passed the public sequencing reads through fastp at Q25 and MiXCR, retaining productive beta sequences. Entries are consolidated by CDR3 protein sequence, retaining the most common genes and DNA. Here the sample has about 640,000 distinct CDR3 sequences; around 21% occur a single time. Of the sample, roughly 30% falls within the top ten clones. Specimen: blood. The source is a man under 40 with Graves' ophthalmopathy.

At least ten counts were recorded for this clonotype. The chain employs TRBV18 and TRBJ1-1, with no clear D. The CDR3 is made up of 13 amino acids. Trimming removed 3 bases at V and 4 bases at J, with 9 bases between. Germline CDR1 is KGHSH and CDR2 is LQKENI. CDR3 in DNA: TGTGCCAGCTCACCGGTACAAGGCACTGAAGCTTTCTTT. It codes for CASSPVQGTEAFF.

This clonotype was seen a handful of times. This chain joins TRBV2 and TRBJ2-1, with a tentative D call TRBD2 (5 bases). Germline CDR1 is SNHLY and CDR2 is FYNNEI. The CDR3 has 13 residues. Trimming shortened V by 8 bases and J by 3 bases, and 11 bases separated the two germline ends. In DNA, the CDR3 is TGTGCCAGCGAGGAAGCGGTCTACAATGAGCAGTTCTTC. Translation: CASEEAVYNEQFF.

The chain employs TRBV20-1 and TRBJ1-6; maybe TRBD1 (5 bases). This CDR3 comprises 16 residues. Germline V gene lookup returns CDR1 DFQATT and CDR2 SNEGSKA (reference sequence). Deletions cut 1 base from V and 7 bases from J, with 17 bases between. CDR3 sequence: CSARGGAIRANSPLHF. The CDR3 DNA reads TGCAGTGCTAGAGGAGGGGCTATAAGAGCGAATTCACCCCTCCACTTT.

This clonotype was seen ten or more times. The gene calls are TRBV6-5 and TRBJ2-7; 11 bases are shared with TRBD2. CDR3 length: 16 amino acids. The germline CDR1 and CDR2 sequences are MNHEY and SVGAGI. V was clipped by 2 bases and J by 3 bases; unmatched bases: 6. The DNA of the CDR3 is TGTGCCAGCAGTTACACCCCCGGGACTAGCGGCTACGAGCAGTACTTC. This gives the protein CASSYTPGTSGYEQYF.

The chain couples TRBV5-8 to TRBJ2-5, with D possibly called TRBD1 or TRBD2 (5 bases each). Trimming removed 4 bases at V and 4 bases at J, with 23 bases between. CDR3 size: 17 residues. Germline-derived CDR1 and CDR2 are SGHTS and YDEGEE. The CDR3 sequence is CASSPNPGTAGGETQYF. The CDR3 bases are TGTGCCAGCAGCCCTAACCCCGGGACGGCCGGTGGAGAGACCCAGTACTTC.

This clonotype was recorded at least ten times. The CDR3 coding sequence is TGTGCCAGCAGCTTGGTTAGCCCCGAGACCCAGTACTTC. Protein product: CASSLVSPETQYF. This chain links TRBV5-5 with TRBJ2-5; D is uncertain. Germline V gene data show CDR1 as SGHKS and CDR2 as YYEKEE (reference sequence). Trimming took off 0 bases at V and 5 bases at J, with 8 bases between the two ends. This CDR3 is built from 13 residues.

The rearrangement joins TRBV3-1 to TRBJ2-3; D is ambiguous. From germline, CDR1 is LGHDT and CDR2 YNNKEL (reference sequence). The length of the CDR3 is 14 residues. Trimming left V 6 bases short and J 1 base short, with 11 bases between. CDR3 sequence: CASSELAGTDTQYF. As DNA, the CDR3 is TGTGCCAGCAGTGAACTGGCGGGCACAGATACGCAGTATTTT.

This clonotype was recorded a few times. The CDR3 reads CASRTISGRYNEQFF. The CDR3, as DNA: TGTGCCAGCAGGACCATTAGCGGGAGGTACAATGAGCAGTTCTTC. The J gene is TRBJ2-1, the V gene TRBV11-2; 10 bases align to TRBD2. Germline CDR1 SGHAT, CDR2 FQNNGV. The J segment lost 4 bases and the V segment lost 6 bases, leaving 6 bases of the junction unmatched. The CDR3 is 15 amino acids.

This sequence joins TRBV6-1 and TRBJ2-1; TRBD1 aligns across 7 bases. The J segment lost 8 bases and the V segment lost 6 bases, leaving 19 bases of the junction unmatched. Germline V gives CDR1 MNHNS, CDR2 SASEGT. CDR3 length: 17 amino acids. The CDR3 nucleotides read TGTGCCAGCAGCCAAAAGATAGCAGGGGGAAAAATGGATGAGCAGTTCTTC. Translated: CASSQKIAGGKMDEQFF.

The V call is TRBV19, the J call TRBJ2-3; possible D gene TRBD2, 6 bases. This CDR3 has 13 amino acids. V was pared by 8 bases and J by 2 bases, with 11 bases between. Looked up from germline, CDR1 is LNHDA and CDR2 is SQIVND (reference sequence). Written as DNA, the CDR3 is TGTGCCAGTGGAGGGATACTCACAGATACGCAGTATTTT. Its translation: CASGGILTDTQYF. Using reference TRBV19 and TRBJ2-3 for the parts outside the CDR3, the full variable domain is DGGITQSPKYLFRKEGQNVTLSCEQNLNHDAMYWYRQDPGQGLRLIYYSQIVNDFQKGDIAEGYSVSREKKESFPLTVTSAQKNPTAFYLCASGGILTDTQYFGPGTRLTVL.

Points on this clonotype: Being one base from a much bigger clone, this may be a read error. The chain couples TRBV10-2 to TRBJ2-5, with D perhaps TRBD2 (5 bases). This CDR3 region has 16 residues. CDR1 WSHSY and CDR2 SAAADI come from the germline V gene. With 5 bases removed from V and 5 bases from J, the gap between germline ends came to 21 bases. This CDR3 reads CASSRGVGVAWETQYF. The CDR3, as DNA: TGCGCCAGCAGTAGAGGAGTGGGTGTAGCGTGGGAGACCCAGTACTTC.

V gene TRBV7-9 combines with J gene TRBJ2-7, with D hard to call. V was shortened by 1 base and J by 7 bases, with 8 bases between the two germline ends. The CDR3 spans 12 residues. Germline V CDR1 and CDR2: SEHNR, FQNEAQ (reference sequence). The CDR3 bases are TGTGCCAGCAGCTTAGGTGCAGAGGAGCAGTACTTC. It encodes CASSLGAEEQYF. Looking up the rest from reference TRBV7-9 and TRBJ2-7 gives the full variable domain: DTGVSQNPRHKITKRGQNVTFRCDPISEHNRLYWYRQTLGQGPEFLTYFQNEAQLEKSRLLSDRFSAERPKGSFSTLEIQRTEQGDSAMYLCASSLGAEEQYFGPGTRLTVT.

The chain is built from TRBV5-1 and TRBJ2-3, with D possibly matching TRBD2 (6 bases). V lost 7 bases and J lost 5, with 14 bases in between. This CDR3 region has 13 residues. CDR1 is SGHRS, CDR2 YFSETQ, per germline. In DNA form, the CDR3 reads TGCGCCAGCTGGGGGGACGGGCGAGATACGCAGTATTTT. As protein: CASWGDGRDTQYF.

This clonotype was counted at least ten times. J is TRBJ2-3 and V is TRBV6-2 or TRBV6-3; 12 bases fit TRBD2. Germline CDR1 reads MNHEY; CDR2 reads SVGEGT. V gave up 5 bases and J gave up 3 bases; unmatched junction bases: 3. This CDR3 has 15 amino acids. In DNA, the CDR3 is TGTGCCAGCAGTGCCCTAGCGGGAGGGACAGATACGCAGTATTTT. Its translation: CASSALAGGTDTQYF.

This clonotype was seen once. The CDR3 here is CASRERSLSSNQPQHF. In DNA, the CDR3 is TGTGCCTCCCGGGAGAGGTCGCTTTCAAGCAATCAGCCCCAGCATTTT. The chain couples TRBV19 to TRBJ1-5; the D is unclear. CDR3 size: 16 residues. The ends were cut back, 11 bases at V and 1 base at J, with 21 bases in the middle. From germline, CDR1 is LNHDA and CDR2 SQIVND (reference sequence).

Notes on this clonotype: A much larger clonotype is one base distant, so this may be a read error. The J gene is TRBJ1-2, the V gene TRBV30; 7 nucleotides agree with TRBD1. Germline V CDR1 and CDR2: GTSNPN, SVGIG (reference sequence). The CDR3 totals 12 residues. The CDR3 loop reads CARSEYRGGYTF. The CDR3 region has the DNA TGTGCCCGGAGCGAATACAGGGGTGGCTACACCTTC.

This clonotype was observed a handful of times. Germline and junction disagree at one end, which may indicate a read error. The CDR3 DNA reads as TGCAGTGCTAGCGAAGAGGCCCAGTACTTC. Its protein product is CSASEEAQYF. The chain links TRBV20-1 to TRBJ2-5, with D uncertain. The CDR3 totals 10 residues. In germline, CDR1 is DFQATT, CDR2 SNEGSKA (reference sequence).

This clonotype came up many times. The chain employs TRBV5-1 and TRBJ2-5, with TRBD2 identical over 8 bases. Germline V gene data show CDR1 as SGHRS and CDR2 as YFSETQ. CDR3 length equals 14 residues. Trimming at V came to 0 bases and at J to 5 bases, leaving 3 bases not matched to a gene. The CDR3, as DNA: TGCGCCAGCAGCTTGGAAGCGGGAGTCGAGACCCAGTACTTC. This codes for CASSLEAGVETQYF.

CDR3 sequence (DNA): TGCGCCAGCAGCCAAGACTCCCAGGGATCCTCTTATGGCTACACCTTC. Translation: CASSQDSQGSSYGYTF. The V gene is TRBV4-1, the J gene TRBJ1-2, with D perhaps TRBD1 (5 bases). Trimming took off 0 bases at V and 5 bases at J, with 16 bases between the two ends. Germline CDR1 MGHRA, CDR2 YSYEKL. The CDR3 is made up of 16 amino acids.

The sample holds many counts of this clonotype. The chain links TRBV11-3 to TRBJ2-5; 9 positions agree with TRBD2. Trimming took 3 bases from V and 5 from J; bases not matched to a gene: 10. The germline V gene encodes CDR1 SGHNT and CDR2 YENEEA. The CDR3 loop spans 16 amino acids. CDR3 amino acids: CASSFRLAESRETQYF. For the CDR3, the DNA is TGTGCCAGCAGCTTTAGACTAGCGGAAAGCAGGGAGACCCAGTACTTC.

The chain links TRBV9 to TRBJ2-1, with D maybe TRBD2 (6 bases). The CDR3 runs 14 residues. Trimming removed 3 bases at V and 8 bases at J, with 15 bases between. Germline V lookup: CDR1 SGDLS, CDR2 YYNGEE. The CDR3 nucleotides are TGTGCCAGCAGCGCTCGACTAGTTCGTGATGAGCAGTTCTTC. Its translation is CASSARLVRDEQFF.

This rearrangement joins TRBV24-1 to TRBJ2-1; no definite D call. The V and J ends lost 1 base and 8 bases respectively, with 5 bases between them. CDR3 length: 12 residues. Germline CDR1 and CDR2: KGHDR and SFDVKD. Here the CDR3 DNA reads TGTGCCACCAGTGATTTCGCCGATGAGCAGTTCTTC. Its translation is CATSDFADEQFF.

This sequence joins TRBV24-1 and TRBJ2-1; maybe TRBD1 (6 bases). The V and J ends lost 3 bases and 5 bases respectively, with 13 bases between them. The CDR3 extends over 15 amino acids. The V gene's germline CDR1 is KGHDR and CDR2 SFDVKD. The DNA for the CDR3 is TGTGCCACCAGTGATGGGTGGGGGCGGAACAATGAGCAGTTCTTC. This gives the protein CATSDGWGRNNEQFF.

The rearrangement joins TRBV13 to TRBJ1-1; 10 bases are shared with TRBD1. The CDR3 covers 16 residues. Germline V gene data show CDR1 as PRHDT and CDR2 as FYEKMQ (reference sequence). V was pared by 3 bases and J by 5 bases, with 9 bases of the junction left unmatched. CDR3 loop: CASSLRTGGLYTEAFF. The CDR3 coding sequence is TGTGCCAGCAGCTTGAGGACAGGGGGTTTATATACTGAAGCTTTCTTT.

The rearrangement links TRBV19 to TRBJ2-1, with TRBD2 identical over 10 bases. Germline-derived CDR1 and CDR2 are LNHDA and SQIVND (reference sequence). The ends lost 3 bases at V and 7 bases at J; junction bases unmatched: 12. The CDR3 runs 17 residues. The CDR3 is CASSIWGSGREGNEQFF. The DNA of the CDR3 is TGTGCCAGTAGTATTTGGGGGAGCGGGAGGGAGGGGAATGAGCAGTTCTTC.

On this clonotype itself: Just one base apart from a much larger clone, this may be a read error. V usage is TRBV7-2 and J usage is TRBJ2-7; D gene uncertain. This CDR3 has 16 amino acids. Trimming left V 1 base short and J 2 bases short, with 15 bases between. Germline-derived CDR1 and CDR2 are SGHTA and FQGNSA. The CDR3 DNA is TGTGCCAGCAGCTTAGTGGCGAGAGGCTTTACCTACGAGCAGTACTTC. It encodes CASSLVARGFTYEQYF.